Listed below are T cell receptor beta chains from one sample, sequenced in a study of cytomegalovirus exposure and HLA in healthy donors. Method: immunoSEQ multiplex PCR; TCRdb's copy keeps in-frame clones and lacks some. Of 150,000 to 250,000 clones detected, 82% appear once; the ten largest clones hold roughly 0.098%. Sequences were obtained from PBMCs. Source of these receptors: a boy aged 2-15 years in good health and CMV-seronegative. The conserved cysteine and the conserved F or W are not part of the CDR3 here. The order of the fields is J gene, V gene, D gene, CDR3 protein. The D gene is left open where the match is weak.

j_gene: TRBJ2-7
v_gene: TRBV13
d_gene: TRBD2
CDR3aa: ASSLAQGLAGREQY

j_gene: TRBJ2-7
v_gene: TRBV2
d_gene: -
CDR3aa: ASSPQGTLSYEQY

j_gene: TRBJ1-1
v_gene: TRBV27
d_gene: -
CDR3aa: ASSQEGENTEAF

j_gene: TRBJ2-7
v_gene: TRBV11-2
d_gene: -
CDR3aa: ASSLRAIYEQY

j_gene: TRBJ2-7
v_gene: TRBV7-2
d_gene: -
CDR3aa: ASSLAPSDRRY

j_gene: TRBJ1-1
v_gene: TRBV5-1
d_gene: -
CDR3aa: ASSMTVNTEAF

j_gene: TRBJ2-6
v_gene: TRBV5-8
d_gene: -
CDR3aa: ASSLPPGYGANVLT

j_gene: TRBJ2-7
v_gene: TRBV6-4
d_gene: TRBD2
CDR3aa: APAYGLAGHEQY

j_gene: TRBJ2-2
v_gene: TRBV4-1
d_gene: -
CDR3aa: ASSHVDSHTGELF

j_gene: TRBJ2-2
v_gene: TRBV5-6
d_gene: -
CDR3aa: ASSSLEGHTGELF

j_gene: TRBJ2-7
v_gene: TRBV18
d_gene: -
CDR3aa: ASSPGGAGYEQY

j_gene: TRBJ1-1
v_gene: TRBV29-1
d_gene: -
CDR3aa: SVGPGMNTEAF

j_gene: TRBJ2-3
v_gene: TRBV7-9
d_gene: TRBD2
CDR3aa: ASSPTGGPSGVDTQY

j_gene: TRBJ2-1
v_gene: TRBV4-3
d_gene: TRBD2
CDR3aa: ASSRVAGGGEQF

j_gene: TRBJ2-7
v_gene: TRBV2
d_gene: -
CDR3aa: ASGHGGARWLYEQY

j_gene: TRBJ1-4
v_gene: TRBV7-2
d_gene: -
CDR3aa: ASSRGQLNEKLF

j_gene: TRBJ1-1
v_gene: TRBV4-1
d_gene: -
CDR3aa: ASSLQQNTEAF

j_gene: TRBJ1-1
v_gene: TRBV11-3
d_gene: TRBD1
CDR3aa: ASSLETGETEAF

j_gene: TRBJ2-3
v_gene: TRBV7-9
d_gene: TRBD1
CDR3aa: ASSFLFDRGTDTQY

j_gene: TRBJ2-3
v_gene: TRBV5-4
d_gene: -
CDR3aa: ASSLRGGTDTQY

j_gene: TRBJ1-2
v_gene: TRBV5-4
d_gene: -
CDR3aa: ASSLVPPRHPNYGYT

j_gene: TRBJ2-3
v_gene: TRBV6-5
d_gene: -
CDR3aa: ASSYLQGGDTQY

j_gene: TRBJ1-5
v_gene: TRBV6-6
d_gene: -
CDR3aa: ASSPRNQPQH

j_gene: TRBJ1-5
v_gene: TRBV6-5
d_gene: TRBD1
CDR3aa: ASSSLPTGGWQPQH

j_gene: TRBJ1-2
v_gene: TRBV5-4
d_gene: TRBD1
CDR3aa: ASFGQGGNYGYT

j_gene: TRBJ2-1
v_gene: TRBV5-1
d_gene: TRBD2
CDR3aa: ASSLAWTSGGLYNEQF